The 25 T cell receptor beta chains in this list originate from one sample, sequenced in a study of identical twins. TCRdb reanalysed the 5' RACE reads using MiXCR and keeps one entry per CDR3 protein. The sample consists of 500,000 to 550,000 distinct CDR3 sequences, 22% of them appearing once. These same data were also listed under a study on T cells expressing NK-cell markers.

The sample taken for sequencing was CD4+ T cells sorted from blood. All receptors come from a woman younger than 30 in good health.

This clonotype has only a few counts. The chain carries TRBV7-9 and TRBJ2-7; D not resolved. The CDR3 has 14 amino acids. The V gene lost 1 base and the J gene lost 5 bases, with 12 bases spanning the gap. Germline CDR1 SEHNR, CDR2 FQNEAQ (reference sequence). CDR3 protein: CASSLGTGRNEQYF. CDR3 DNA sequence: TGTGCCAGCAGCTTAGGCACTGGCCGAAACGAGCAGTACTTC.

The V gene is TRBV10-3, the J gene TRBJ2-5, with TRBD2 as a possible D gene (5 bases). The CDR3 length is 14 residues. Germline V CDR1 and CDR2: ENHRY, SYGVKD. Trimming cost V 6 bases and J 0 bases, with 11 bases left between them. The CDR3 nucleotides are TGTGCCATCAGCGTTGGGAGAGACCAAGAGACCCAGTACTTC. It is translated as CAISVGRDQETQYF.

The table lists this clonotype with a few counts. V is TRBV10-3 and J is TRBJ2-7; D tentatively reads TRBD1 or TRBD2 (5 bases each). The germline V and J ends were trimmed by 0 bases and 1 base, with 16 bases remaining between them. The CDR3 covers 17 residues. The V gene's germline CDR1 is ENHRY and CDR2 SYGVKD. Written as DNA, the CDR3 is TGTGCCATCAGTGAGTCTCTAACCGGGACGGTGTCCTACGAGCAGTACTTC. Translation gives CAISESLTGTVSYEQYF.

This clonotype was counted a few times. The rearrangement links TRBV10-3 to TRBJ1-5; weak D call: TRBD1 (5 bases). Germline assignment: CDR1 ENHRY and CDR2 SYGVKD. V lost 6 bases to trimming and J lost 4 bases, with 13 bases between them. The CDR3 totals 14 residues. The CDR3 region has the DNA TGTGCCATCAGGGCCGGGACGGAGAATCAGCCCCAGCATTTT. Its translation is CAIRAGTENQPQHF.

This chain uses TRBV3-1 with TRBJ2-3, with 12 bases fitting TRBD2. The V segment lost 0 bases and the J segment 5 bases; nucleotides outside the gene matches: 9. Germline CDR1 LGHDT, CDR2 YNNKEL (reference sequence). The CDR3 covers 18 residues. In DNA form, the CDR3 reads TGTGCCAGCAGCCAAGAACTAGCGGGGGGTCCTTGGGGAGATACGCAGTATTTT. Its translation is CASSQELAGGPWGDTQYF.

This clonotype came up a few times. The chain uses TRBV20-1 and TRBJ1-1; TRBD1 matches at 7 bases. Trimming cost V 5 bases and J 8 bases; bases outside gene matches: 8. The CDR3 has 12 residues. Germline CDR1 and CDR2: DFQATT and SNEGSKA (reference sequence). CDR3 loop: CSARKGQYEAFF. CDR3 DNA sequence: TGCAGTGCTCGAAAGGGACAGTACGAAGCTTTCTTT.

This clonotype was seen a few times. The chain is built from TRBV12-3 or TRBV12-4 and TRBJ2-3; perhaps TRBD1 as D (6 bases). The V and J ends lost 4 bases and 3 bases respectively, with 17 bases between them. This CDR3 contains 16 residues. The CDR3 DNA sequence: TGTGCCAGCAGTTCTGGGGCAGGGGCAAGGACAGATACGCAGTATTTT. As protein: CASSSGAGARTDTQYF.

The V and J genes are TRBV10-3 and TRBJ1-2; D gene ambiguous. This CDR3 contains 15 residues. Looked up from germline, CDR1 is ENHRY and CDR2 is SYGVKD. The V and J ends lost 0 bases and 4 bases respectively, with 12 bases between them. This chain's CDR3 is CAISESAGGVYGYTF. The CDR3 bases are TGTGCCATCAGTGAGTCGGCAGGAGGCGTCTATGGCTACACCTTC.

This chain connects TRBV10-2 to TRBJ2-5; 12 positions agree with TRBD2. This CDR3 is 17 amino acids long. Per germline, CDR1 WSHSY and CDR2 SAAADI. J lost 1 base, V lost 7 bases, and 10 bases had no gene match. CDR3 amino acids: CASNGLAGRGSQETQYF. In nucleotides, the CDR3 is TGCGCCAGCAACGGACTAGCGGGACGAGGGTCCCAAGAGACCCAGTACTTC.

J is TRBJ2-1 and V is TRBV7-2; 11 bases agree with TRBD2. With 4 bases clipped from V and 0 bases from J, the junction kept 2 bases outside the gene matches. The CDR3 runs 16 residues. Germline-derived CDR1 and CDR2 are SGHTA and FQGNSA. The CDR3 protein is CASSWTSGFSYNEQFF. The DNA for the CDR3 is TGTGCCAGCAGCTGGACTAGCGGGTTCTCCTACAATGAGCAGTTCTTC.

This clonotype was found many times. V is TRBV6-5 and J is TRBJ2-3; 9 bases are a match to TRBD2. Trimming removed 0 bases from V and 4 bases from J; junction bases left unmatched: 11. Germline assignment: CDR1 MNHEY and CDR2 SVGAGI. The CDR3 sequence is 18 residues long. The CDR3 DNA reads as TGTGCCAGCAGTTACTCGAGTATTGCGGGAGGGATGTCAGATACGCAGTATTTT. Amino acids: CASSYSSIAGGMSDTQYF.

V is TRBV5-1 and J is TRBJ1-1; D is perhaps TRBD1 (5 bases). There are 12 residues in the CDR3. Trimming stripped 4 bases from V and 11 bases from J, with 15 bases between. Germline V gene lookup returns CDR1 SGHRS and CDR2 YFSETQ. The chain's CDR3 is CASSTDRGEAFF. For the CDR3, the DNA is TGCGCCAGCAGCACCGACCGAGGGGAGGCTTTCTTT.

This clonotype was observed at least ten times. The final CDR3 position lacks the conserved phenylalanine or tryptophan, pointing to a likely read error. No DNA is shown, since the ends of the CDR3 on it are uncertain; the CDR3 is the one TCRdb lists. The chain combines TRBV24-1 with TRBJ1-4; the D call in the table, TRBD1, was not verified against the DNA. 11 amino acids form the CDR3, both terminal residues included. Germline-derived CDR1 and CDR2 are KGHDR and SFDVKD. CDR3 amino acids: CATSSPGQPKV.

The gene calls are TRBV20-1 and TRBJ2-3, with TRBD2 matching 11 bases. The germline CDR1 and CDR2 sequences are DFQATT and SNEGSKA (reference sequence). This CDR3 has 14 residues. The CDR3, as DNA: TGCAGCCCTGGGACTAGCGGATACACAGATACGCAGTATTTT. Protein product: CSPGTSGYTDTQYF.

This clonotype appeared a single time. The CDR3 here is CSAPAGGRAYEQYF. CDR3 bases: TGCAGTGCCCCGGCGGGCGGGAGGGCCTACGAGCAGTACTTC. The V call is TRBV20-1, the J call TRBJ2-7; 9 positions agree with TRBD2. This CDR3 comprises 14 residues. Germline V gene lookup returns CDR1 DFQATT and CDR2 SNEGSKA (reference sequence). The ends lost 6 bases at V and 2 bases at J; junction bases unmatched: 8.

V usage is TRBV6-2 or TRBV6-3 and J usage is TRBJ2-6; no definite D call. Trimming left V 6 bases short and J 0 bases short, with 12 bases between. The germline V gene encodes CDR1 MNHEY and CDR2 SVGEGT. The CDR3 runs to 16 residues. As DNA, the CDR3 is TGTGCCAGCAGCCGTCTAAAAAGCTCTGGGGCCAACGTCCTGACTTTC. It encodes CASSRLKSSGANVLTF.

V and J are TRBV20-1 and TRBJ2-1, with a tentative D call TRBD2 (5 bases). The germline V gene has CDR1 DFQATT and CDR2 SNEGSKA (reference sequence). V was shortened by 2 bases and J by 8 bases, with 16 bases between the two germline ends. CDR3 length equals 14 residues. The CDR3 here is CSARRFLGLYEQFF. CDR3 DNA: TGCAGTGCTAGACGGTTTCTAGGACTGTATGAGCAGTTCTTC.

The chain joins TRBV19 to TRBJ1-5; tentatively, D is TRBD1 (6 bases). Germline V lookup: CDR1 LNHDA, CDR2 SQIVND (reference sequence). The CDR3 spans 16 residues. The V end lost 7 bases, the J end lost 3 bases, and 19 bases lay between the germline ends. The CDR3 nucleotides read TGTGCCAGTACCATAGGTCCCGGGGGGCACAATCAGCCCCAGCATTTT. As protein: CASTIGPGGHNQPQHF.

The sample holds a few counts of this clonotype. The gene calls are TRBV10-3 and TRBJ1-1, with unresolved D. V dropped 4 bases and J dropped 5 bases, with 20 bases sitting between them. In germline, CDR1 is ENHRY, CDR2 SYGVKD. The CDR3 contains 16 residues. The CDR3 sequence: CAISGAGQDIRTEAFF. The DNA for the CDR3 is TGTGCCATCAGTGGGGCAGGTCAGGATATCAGGACTGAAGCTTTCTTT.

CDR3 DNA sequence: TGCGCCAGCAGCCTGTTACGGGAAGAGACCCAGTACTTC. Protein: CASSLLREETQYF. The rearrangement links TRBV5-1 to TRBJ2-5; D uncertain. V shed 4 bases and J shed 3 bases, with 10 bases lying between them. This CDR3 region has 13 residues. Germline-derived CDR1 and CDR2 are SGHRS and YFSETQ.

This clonotype was detected a few times. The chain uses TRBV12-3 or TRBV12-4 and TRBJ2-1, with D maybe TRBD1 (5 bases). Trimming shortened V by 6 bases and J by 10 bases, and 13 bases separated the two germline ends. The CDR3 is made up of 12 amino acids. CDR3 loop: CASSPRVGEQFF. The CDR3, as DNA: TGTGCCAGCAGCCCCAGGGTAGGGGAGCAGTTCTTC.

This clonotype came up a few times. This chain uses TRBV3-1 with TRBJ2-5; possible D gene TRBD2, 5 bases. Germline-derived CDR1 and CDR2 are LGHDT and YNNKEL (reference sequence). Deletions cut 6 bases from V and 5 bases from J, with 16 bases between. The CDR3 has 14 amino acids. This CDR3 is CASRRIEVAETQYF. The CDR3, as DNA: TGTGCCAGCAGACGTATCGAGGTAGCGGAGACCCAGTACTTC.

The genes are TRBV2 and TRBJ2-1; D is perhaps TRBD1 or TRBD2 (5 bases each). Germline-derived CDR1 and CDR2 are SNHLY and FYNNEI. The germline V and J ends were trimmed by 2 bases and 9 bases, with 14 bases remaining between them. The CDR3 totals 14 residues. CDR3 bases: TGTGCCAGCAGTGAACGGCTAGCTGGGGGTGAGCAGTTCTTC. Protein product: CASSERLAGGEQFF.

This clonotype has only a few counts. V usage is TRBV5-1 and J usage is TRBJ2-3, with D tentatively TRBD2 (5 bases). The germline V and J ends were trimmed by 3 bases and 2 bases, with 19 bases remaining between them. The CDR3 totals 17 residues. Germline V gene lookup returns CDR1 SGHRS and CDR2 YFSETQ. The CDR3: CASSSVGGRRDTDTQYF. The CDR3 coding sequence is TGCGCCAGCAGCTCCGTTGGCGGCCGCCGGGACACAGATACGCAGTATTTT.

This rearrangement joins TRBV4-1 to TRBJ2-3, with TRBD2 identical over 7 bases. The ends lost 4 bases at V and 6 bases at J; junction bases unmatched: 13. The CDR3 runs 16 residues. CDR1 is MGHRA and CDR2 is YSYEKL in the germline V gene. This CDR3 is CASSPIGAGRSDTQYF. DNA for the CDR3: TGCGCCAGCAGCCCCATAGGAGCGGGGAGGAGTGATACGCAGTATTTT.